The clone carrying this T cell receptor beta chain was seen repeatedly, ten times or more. Its antigen is as yet unknown. The sample is drawn from a study of identical twins. Points from the study as a whole: Conclusions were drawn cross-sectionally by statistical analysis, without following the same donors. Beta out-of-frame twin sharing showed a weaker excess.

MiXCR, run by TCRdb on the 5' RACE reads, gives a single entry per CDR3 protein. Here the sample spans around 690,000 distinct CDR3 sequences, around 20% being singletons. V shed 1 base, J shed 4 bases, and the junction held 7 bases outside the gene matches. There are 18 residues in the CDR3. Germline V gives CDR1 SGHAT, CDR2 FQDESV (reference sequence). These data also featured in a second study, about T cells expressing NK-cell markers.

The TCR comes from a young woman in good health. Sequencing was done on a sample of PBMCs. The chain joins TRBV11-1 to TRBJ1-4; 12 bases line up with TRBD1. The DNA for the CDR3 is TGTGCCAGCAGCTTAGGCTGGGACAGGGGGCCGGGTAATGAAAAACTGTTTTTT. This codes for CASSLGWDRGPGNEKLFF.